The rows below give T cell receptor beta chains drawn from one sample of a study of cytomegalovirus exposure and HLA in healthy donors. The method was immunoSEQ multiplex PCR; TCRdb's version includes in-frame clones alone and lacks a portion of them. This sample's table reports about 210,000 clones. Input material: PBMCs. These TCRs come from a woman aged 25 to 39 in good health and CMV-seropositive. CDR3s include the opening cysteine and the closing phenylalanine or tryptophan. The D gene is left open where the match is weak.

.	TRBV5-1	TRBJ1-1	TGCGCCAGCAGCTTGTTTTGGCCAGAGAACACTGAAGCTTTCTTT	CASSLFWPENTEAFF
TRBD2	TRBV11-3	TRBJ2-2	TGTGCCAGCAGCCGTACTAGCGGGAGCCCCGGGGAGCTGTTTTTT	CASSRTSGSPGELFF
TRBD2	TRBV25-1	TRBJ2-3	TGTGCCAGCAGTGAAGGAGCGGGGGGGCTGATAGATACGCAGTATTTT	CASSEGAGGLIDTQYF
.	TRBV20-1	TRBJ2-7	TGCAGTGCCAGAGGGGGCTACGAGCAGTACTTC	CSARGGYEQYF
.	TRBV5-8	TRBJ1-4	TGTGCCAGCAGCTTCACTGGACAGACGGCAACTAATGAAAAACTGTTTTTT	CASSFTGQTATNEKLFF
.	TRBV6-1	TRBJ2-7	TGTGCCAGCAGATACAATCAGGGGCGATACGAGCAGTACTTC	CASRYNQGRYEQYF
.	TRBV15	TRBJ1-2	TGTGCCACCAGCAGTTCAGGGTGGGGTCGGTATGGCTACACCTTC	CATSSSGWGRYGYTF
.	TRBV7-9	TRBJ2-3	TGTGCCAGCAGCTCGTTCACAGATACGCAGTATTTT	CASSSFTDTQYF
.	TRBV11-2	TRBJ1-1	TGTGCCAGCAGCTTAGTCGGGGGAGCTGACACTGAAGCTTTCTTT	CASSLVGGADTEAFF
.	TRBV6-1	TRBJ2-1	TGTGCCAGCAAAGCTAGCAATGAGCAGTTCTTC	CASKASNEQFF
.	TRBV6-5	TRBJ2-5	TGTGCCAGCAGTTCCATAGGGGGGGCTTCTTCGGAGACCCAGTACTTC	CASSSIGGASSETQYF
TRBD1	TRBV4-1	TRBJ2-5	TGCGCCAGTAGGGGCCAGGGGGCATGGGAGACCCAGTACTTC	CASRGQGAWETQYF
TRBD1	TRBV6-5	TRBJ1-2	TGTGCCAGCAGTAAGATCGGCACAGGGGGCAAAGGCTACACCTTC	CASSKIGTGGKGYTF
.	TRBV18	TRBJ2-6	TGTGCCAGCTCAAAAGGGGCACCCAATGGGTCTGGGGCCAACGTCCTGACTTTC	CASSKGAPNGSGANVLTF
TRBD1	TRBV9	TRBJ2-3	TGTGCCAGCAGCGTCAGACAGGGGAGCACAGATACGCAGTATTTT	CASSVRQGSTDTQYF
TRBD1	TRBV7-2	TRBJ1-2	TGTGCCAGCAGCCGGGACAGGGAGAATGGCTACACCTTC	CASSRDRENGYTF
TRBD2	TRBV10-1	TRBJ2-3	TGCGCCAGCAGTGAGACTAGCGGGGGGCCATCCCCCACAGATACGCAGTATTTT	CASSETSGGPSPTDTQYF
.	TRBV9	TRBJ2-2	TGTGCCAGCAGCTCCCTGGGAGCGATCGGGGAGCTGTTTTTT	CASSSLGAIGELFF
.	TRBV28	TRBJ2-7	TGTGCCAGCAGTACAAACGACGACAGACTCCCTACCTACGAGCAGTACTTC	CASSTNDDRLPTYEQYF
TRBD1	TRBV30	TRBJ1-4	TGTGCCTGGAGTTACCAGGGGGCAACTAATGAAAAACTGTTTTTT	CAWSYQGATNEKLFF
TRBD2	TRBV19	TRBJ2-3	TGTGCCAGTAGAGGCGGGACTAGCGGACAGGATACGCAGTATTTT	CASRGGTSGQDTQYF
.	TRBV28	TRBJ1-1	TGTGCCAGCAGTTTATGGGGTATCGGGACTGAAGCTTTCTTT	CASSLWGIGTEAFF
TRBD2	TRBV5-1	TRBJ2-7	TGCGCCAGCAGCACGGGGACTAGCGGGGGGGCCCACGAGCAGTACTTC	CASSTGTSGGAHEQYF
.	TRBV25-1	TRBJ2-7	TGTGCCAGCAGTGATGTTCAGGGTGTCTACTACGAGCAGTACTTC	CASSDVQGVYYEQYF
TRBD1	TRBV9	TRBJ1-1	TGTGCCAGCAGCGTAGATGGGGGACAGGCAGCTTTCTTT	CASSVDGGQAAFF
.	TRBV5-4	TRBJ1-6	TGTGCCAGCAGCTTGGGAAATGTAGGGGGACAAAATTCACCCCTCCACTTT	CASSLGNVGGQNSPLHF
.	TRBV23-1	TRBJ1-3	TGCGCCAGGAAGATCCGGGACTCTGGAAACACCATATATTTT	CARKIRDSGNTIYF
TRBD1	TRBV6-6	TRBJ1-1	TGTGCCAGCCTGAACAGGGGAGACACTGAAGCTTTCTTT	CASLNRGDTEAFF
TRBD1	TRBV18	TRBJ1-1	TGTGCCAGCTCACCAACCATTTTACAGGGGCCGATGAACACTGAAGCTTTCTTT	CASSPTILQGPMNTEAFF
.	TRBV6-1	TRBJ2-7	TGTGCCAGCAAGGAGGGGGCGGTCTACGAGCAGTACTTC	CASKEGAVYEQYF
TRBD2	TRBV29-1	TRBJ2-7	TGCAGCGTGGCGGGACTAGCCCCCTACGAGCAGTACTTC	CSVAGLAPYEQYF
TRBD1	TRBV2	TRBJ1-1	TGTGCCAGCAGTCAGGGGGCGAACACTGAAGCTTTCTTT	CASSQGANTEAFF
.	TRBV14	TRBJ2-3	TGTGCCAGCAGCCAAGATAGTAGACACAGCACAGATACGCAGTATTTT	CASSQDSRHSTDTQYF
TRBD1	TRBV14	TRBJ2-5	TGTGCCAGCAGCCCAAGACAGGGTGGGCGAGAGACCCAGTACTTC	CASSPRQGGRETQYF
.	TRBV5-4	TRBJ2-7	TGTGCCAGCAGCTTCTTATACGAGCAGTACTTC	CASSFLYEQYF
.	TRBV5-4	TRBJ2-5	TGTGCCAGCAGGATGGGCCCGAGCCAAGAGACCCAGTACTTC	CASRMGPSQETQYF
TRBD1	TRBV28	TRBJ2-3	TGTGCCAGCAGTTTTCGGGACAGGGTAACAGATACGCAGTATTTT	CASSFRDRVTDTQYF
TRBD1	TRBV5-1	TRBJ1-2	TGCGCCAGCAGCTCTCAGGGGGTTGGTGGCTACACCTTC	CASSSQGVGGYTF
.	TRBV18	TRBJ1-2	TGTGCCAGCTCCCCCCGGGACACCTCTGGCTATGGCTACACCTTC	CASSPRDTSGYGYTF
TRBD2	TRBV6-5	TRBJ2-1	TGTGCCACGGGCGGGACGGGAGGGAGCAATGAGCAGTTCTTC	CATGGTGGSNEQFF
.	TRBV6-5	TRBJ2-7	TGTGCCAGCAGTTTTGGAGGCAGGCTGGACGAGCAGTACTTC	CASSFGGRLDEQYF
TRBD2	TRBV28	TRBJ2-7	TGTGCCAGCAGTTGGGGGTTGGCTAGCGGGTACGAGCAGTACTTC	CASSWGLASGYEQYF
TRBD2	TRBV7-2	TRBJ2-3	TGTGCCAGCAGCTTGGGCGCGGGAGGGTATATAGATACGCAGTATTTT	CASSLGAGGYIDTQYF
TRBD2	TRBV28	TRBJ2-7	TGTGCCAGCAGTTTCACTAGCGGGAGTTCTTCCGAGCAGTACTTC	CASSFTSGSSSEQYF
.	TRBV4-1	TRBJ2-3	TGCGCCAGCAGCCAGAAAAAGGGGGGCACAGATACGCAGTATTTT	CASSQKKGGTDTQYF
TRBD2	TRBV10-3	TRBJ2-7	TGTGCCATCAGGAAAGCGGGAGGGGACTACGAGCAGTACTTC	CAIRKAGGDYEQYF
.	TRBV7-9	TRBJ1-2	TGTGCCAGCAGCTTGCTGGATAGCAATGGCTACACCTTC	CASSLLDSNGYTF
TRBD1	TRBV4-3	TRBJ2-7	TGCGCCAGCAGCCAAGGAGATCCACAGGGGTACGAGCAGTACTTC	CASSQGDPQGYEQYF
.	TRBV28	TRBJ2-2	TGTGCCAGCAGTTTGGGCAGGGCCGGCACCGGGGAGCTGTTTTTT	CASSLGRAGTGELFF
TRBD1	TRBV28	TRBJ2-7	TGTGCCAGCAGGAGACAGGGATCCTACGAGCAGTACTTC	CASRRQGSYEQYF
.	TRBV10-1	TRBJ2-5	TGCGCCAGCAGTGATTGGGGCGAGACCCAGTACTTC	CASSDWGETQYF
.	TRBV2	TRBJ1-1	TGTGCCTGGGGGAGGGGGGTTGTCACTGAAGCTTTCTTT	CAWGRGVVTEAFF
TRBD1	TRBV2	TRBJ1-1	TGTGCCAGGACAGGGTGGGAAACTGAAGCTTTCTTT	CARTGWETEAFF